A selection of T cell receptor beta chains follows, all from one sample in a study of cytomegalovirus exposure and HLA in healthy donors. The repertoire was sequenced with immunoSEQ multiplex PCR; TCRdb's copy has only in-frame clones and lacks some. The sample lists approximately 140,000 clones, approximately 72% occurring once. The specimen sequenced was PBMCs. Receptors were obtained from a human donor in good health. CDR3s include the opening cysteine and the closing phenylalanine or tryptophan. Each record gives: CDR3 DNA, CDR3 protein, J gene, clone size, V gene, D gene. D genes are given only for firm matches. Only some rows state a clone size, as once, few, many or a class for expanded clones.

TGTGCCAGCAGCTTGGCCCTTGGGGGCGCGTCCGACGGCTACACCTTC CASSLALGGASDGYTF TRBJ1-2 few TRBV5-5 .
TGCGCCAGCAGCCAAAACACTGAAGCTTTCTTT CASSQNTEAFF TRBJ1-1 few TRBV5-1 .
TGTGCCAGCAACCTAGGACTAGCGGGAGGAAACAATGAGCAGTTCTTC CASNLGLAGGNNEQFF TRBJ2-1 . TRBV4-2 TRBD2
TGTGCCAGCAGTGAATCTGTAGGTAGCGGACGTCTTCGCAATGAGCAGTTCTTC CASSESVGSGRLRNEQFF TRBJ2-1 . TRBV25-1 .
TGCGCCAGCAGCTTGATGACACCCTCCTACGAGCAGTACTTC CASSLMTPSYEQYF TRBJ2-7 . TRBV5-1 .
TGTGCCAGCAGTTATCAGGGCACTACTGGCTACGAGCAGTACTTC CASSYQGTTGYEQYF TRBJ2-7 . TRBV6-5 .
TGCGCCAGCAGTAGGCGGGACTCATTCCTCTCTAGCACAGATACGCAGTATTTT CASSRRDSFLSSTDTQYF TRBJ2-3 few TRBV5-1 .
TGCGCCAGCAGCCCGGCGGTAGCGGACCTGAACACCGGGGAGCTGTTTTTT CASSPAVADLNTGELFF TRBJ2-2 . TRBV4-3 .
TGCGCCAGCAGCCCCCGGGGAGCGGGGATCTCCTACGAGCAGTACTTC CASSPRGAGISYEQYF TRBJ2-7 . TRBV5-1 TRBD2
TGTGCCAGCAGCTTGCCGGGACTCCCGCTTGGGACCCAGTACTTC CASSLPGLPLGTQYF TRBJ2-5 . TRBV7-8 .
TGTTCCAGCAGTCGGGGAGGCGGGGAGCTGTTTTTT CSSSRGGGELFF TRBJ2-2 few TRBV7-9 .
TGTGCCAGCAGCGTAGCCGCGATCTCCTCTGGAAACACCATATATTTT CASSVAAISSGNTIYF TRBJ1-3 . TRBV9 .
TGCAGTGCTGGGGCCCTGGAGACCCAGTACTTC CSAGALETQYF TRBJ2-5 . TRBV20-1 .
TGCGCCAGCAGCTTGGAGGCGGGAGGGAACACTGAAGCTTTCTTT CASSLEAGGNTEAFF TRBJ1-1 few TRBV5-1 .
TGTGCCAGCAGTAATTCTGACAGGGGCAGCAATCAGCCCCAGCATTTT CASSNSDRGSNQPQHF TRBJ1-5 . TRBV28 TRBD1